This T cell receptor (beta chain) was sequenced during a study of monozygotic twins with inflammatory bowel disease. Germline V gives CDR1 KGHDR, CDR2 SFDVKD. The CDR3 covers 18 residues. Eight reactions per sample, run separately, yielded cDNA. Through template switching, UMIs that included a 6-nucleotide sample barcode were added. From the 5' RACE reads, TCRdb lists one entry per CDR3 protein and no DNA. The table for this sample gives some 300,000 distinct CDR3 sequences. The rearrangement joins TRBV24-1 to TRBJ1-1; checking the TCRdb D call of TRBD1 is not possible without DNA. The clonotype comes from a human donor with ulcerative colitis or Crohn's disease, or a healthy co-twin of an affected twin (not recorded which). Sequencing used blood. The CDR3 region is CATSDLRGHLTANTEAFF.